The 11 T cell receptor beta chains below come from one sample, sequenced in a study of cytomegalovirus exposure and HLA in healthy donors. Researchers ran the PCR with 60 Vbeta and 13 Jbeta primers. The assay was immunoSEQ multiplex PCR, and TCRdb's table has in-frame clones only and misses some. The table has approximately 140,000 clones, more than 60% seen once. What was sequenced was PBMCs. The source of these receptors is a man aged 40-50 years in good health and CMV-seronegative.

This clone was found once. The chain has TRBV11-2 and TRBJ2-3, with TRBD2 as a possible D gene (5 bases). Germline V CDR1 and CDR2: SGHAT, FQNNGV. This CDR3 contains 17 residues. Trimming removed 0 bases from V and 3 bases from J, with 16 bases in between. The CDR3 loop is CASSLEAPGSGTDTQYF. CDR3 bases: TGTGCCAGCAGCTTAGAGGCGCCGGGGAGCGGTACAGATACGCAGTATTTT.

The chain is built from TRBV10-3 and TRBJ2-7; D uncertain. Germline V CDR1 and CDR2: ENHRY, SYGVKD. Trimming took off 3 bases at V and 2 bases at J, with 8 bases between the two ends. The CDR3 extends over 13 amino acids. CDR3 in amino acids: CAISERRTYEQYF. CDR3 bases: TGTGCCATCAGTGAACGCAGGACCTACGAGCAGTACTTC.

This sequence joins TRBV19 and TRBJ1-2; weak D call: TRBD1 (5 bases). The V end lost 6 bases, the J end lost 3 bases, and 14 bases lay between the germline ends. The CDR3 consists of 14 residues. The germline gives CDR1 LNHDA, CDR2 SQIVND (reference sequence). CDR3 sequence: CASSPGQSDYGYTF. DNA for the CDR3: TGTGCCAGTAGCCCAGGACAATCGGACTATGGCTACACCTTC.

The gene calls are TRBV5-1 and TRBJ1-6; the D is unclear. The CDR3 covers 15 residues. In germline, CDR1 is SGHRS, CDR2 YFSETQ. The V and J ends lost 4 bases and 7 bases respectively, with 15 bases between them. The CDR3 here is CASSPGGVRNSPLHF. The CDR3 nucleotides are TGCGCCAGCAGCCCTGGCGGTGTTCGGAATTCACCCCTCCACTTT.

The chain has TRBV7-6 and TRBJ2-7; TRBD1 is a possible D gene (5 bases). The V gene lost 0 bases and the J gene lost 2 bases, with 8 bases spanning the gap. CDR3 length: 14 amino acids. The germline V gene has CDR1 SGHVS and CDR2 FNYEAQ. Here the CDR3 DNA reads TGTGCCAGCAGCTTAGCAGGGGTCGCCTACGAGCAGTACTTC. Residues: CASSLAGVAYEQYF.

The chain is built from TRBV11-2 and TRBJ1-4, with TRBD1 identical over 12 bases. V lost 4 bases and J lost 8; bases outside the gene matches: 8. This CDR3 comprises 16 residues. From germline, CDR1 is SGHAT and CDR2 FQNNGV. The CDR3 DNA follows: TGTGCCAGCAGCTCAGGGACAGGGGGCCACGGAGAAAAACTGTTTTTT. Its translation is CASSSGTGGHGEKLFF.

This rearrangement joins TRBV5-6 to TRBJ2-3; 9 nucleotides agree with TRBD2. The CDR3 consists of 16 residues. Germline CDR1 SGHDT, CDR2 YYEEEE. Trimming at V came to 3 bases and at J to 2 bases, leaving 7 bases not matched to a gene. The CDR3 DNA sequence: TGTGCCAGCAGCTCTAGCGGGGCCTTTTACACAGATACGCAGTATTTT. Translated, it gives CASSSSGAFYTDTQYF.

This clone was picked up a small number of times. The chain employs TRBV6-6 and TRBJ1-4; 8 bases match TRBD1. Germline trimming cut 6 bases from V and 8 bases from J; bases unmatched to any gene: 5. Germline V gene sequence: CDR1 MNHNY, CDR2 SVGAGI (reference sequence). The length of the CDR3 is 13 residues. The CDR3 DNA reads TGTGCCAGCAGGGACAGGGTAGGGGAAAAACTGTTTTTT. This sequence encodes CASRDRVGEKLFF.

The V and J genes are TRBV14 and TRBJ1-1; D call uncertain. The CDR3 is 14 amino acids. Germline V gene data show CDR1 as SGHDN and CDR2 as FVKESK. V lost 2 bases and J lost 6, with 13 bases in between. The CDR3 DNA is TGTGCCAGCAGCCAACACAGAGGGTTTCCTGAAGCTTTCTTT. This gives the protein CASSQHRGFPEAFF.

This clone appeared once. The CDR3 region has the DNA TGCGCCAGCAGCGCGACAGGATTAGCCAAAAACATTCAGTACTTC. Translation gives CASSATGLAKNIQYF. The chain recombines TRBV5-1 with TRBJ2-4; D might be TRBD1 (6 bases). The CDR3 runs 15 residues. V shed 4 bases and J shed 0 bases, with 11 bases lying between them. Germline lookup yields CDR1 SGHRS and CDR2 YFSETQ. Full variable domain (remainder filled in from reference TRBV5-1 and TRBJ2-4): KAGVTQTPRYLIKTRGQQVTLSCSPISGHRSVSWYQQTPGQGLQFLFEYFSETQRNKGNFPGRFSGRQFSNSRSEMNVSTLELGDSALYLCASSATGLAKNIQYFGAGTRLSVL.

This clone was recorded at least ten times. This chain uses TRBV2 with TRBJ1-2; D may be TRBD1 (5 bases). Germline CDR1 and CDR2: SNHLY and FYNNEI. The CDR3 has 12 residues. V was trimmed by 5 bases and J by 7 bases, leaving 11 bases between them. CDR3 DNA: TGTGCCAGCAGTAGGGGAGGAGGTGGCTACACCTTC. Protein sequence: CASSRGGGGYTF.